Described below is a single T cell receptor beta chain sequence and its context. No cognate antigen has been identified for it. Base qualities are not at hand, and no much larger clone is one base apart. The germline V end is reduced by 3 bases and the J end by 4 bases; junction bases left unmatched: 4. The CDR3 sequence holds 16 residues, the cysteine and phenylalanine included. This entry keeps only the CDR3 DNA: 48 bases, framed from base 1. CDR1 and CDR2 are read off the germline V gene as SGDLS and YYNGEE. Enrolling through a virtual design, the prospective study's participants ranged in age from about 18 to 89 years and lived across about two dozen United States geographic areas. In the prospective study, participants were assigned to cohorts based on the clinical history participants reported in a screening survey and a study questionnaire. For ImmuneRACE Cohort 3, a participant was defined as recovered based on two consecutive negative NP/OP PCR tests, clearance by a healthcare professional, or resolution of symptoms. Mobile phlebotomists in the prospective study collected whole blood, serum and a nasopharyngeal or oropharyngeal swab from every participant. Prospective study participants could optionally give additional blood draws and questionnaires over an approximately two-month period. Blood samples from the prospective study were shipped frozen or at room temperature prior to DNA extraction.

TCRbeta CDR3 regions were amplified from genomic DNA by means of the immunoSEQ Assay, a bias-controlled multiplex PCR. The source study handled its data this way. The number of nucleated cells in each sample was estimated by amplification of reference gene primers within the assay. Sequence reads were collapsed and filtered to measure the absolute abundance of every unique TCRbeta CDR3 rearrangement. For each sample, productive Simpson clonality was calculated as the square root of Simpson's diversity index over productive rearrangements. The immuneACCESS repertoire file appears here via TCRdb, limited to in-frame rearrangements. These files lack a portion of the clones; in checked studies, under half of the deficit traces to unresolved V genes, and the cause of the others is not known. V and J calls and clone size are copied from that table; D and trimming were computed from the DNA. The sample records about 250,000 clones, over 75% of which are singletons. The ten most abundant clones make up less than 2.5% of the sample.

The data originate from a study of blood T cell repertoires in COVID-19 (dated by TCRdb to the early 2020s). About the study as a whole: The collaborator samples originated in the United States, Italy and Spain and spanned the acute and convalescent phases of COVID-19. The material from the prospective study consisted of cDNA or gDNA derived from T cells, B-cell-depleted T cells, or PBMCs. Subjects who had been exposed to COVID-19, were actively infected with it, or had recovered from it provided the deeply sampled blood TCRbeta repertoires that made up the dataset. The repertoires were released in a freely available public database meant as a resource for research on the immune response to SARS-CoV-2. The samples were drawn from the first 160 participants of the ongoing ImmuneRACE study and from over 950 subjects provided by 6 global collaborators. A de-identified subject ID, COVID-19 status, age in years and sex were almost always included in the sample metadata. Where HLA class I and class II types were available, the types were taken from metadata supplied by the sample provider, not from assay-based typing.

What the study reported, not specific to this receptor: Clinical and demographic metadata were provided uncurated, with the amount varying by source and participant.

The clonotype originates from a woman in her late teens or twenties who had recovered from COVID-19. This receptor chain uses TRBV9 and TRBJ2-7; 16 of the junction bases match TRBD2. The sample consisted of PBMCs or T cells enriched from blood (not recorded which). The CDR3 protein is CASSEGLAGGFYEQYF. The DNA sequence follows: TGTGCCAGCAGCGAGGGACTAGCGGGGGGGTTTTACGAGCAGTACTTC.